This T cell receptor beta chain was identified in a study of T cell changes during pregnancy in multiple sclerosis. Looked up from germline, CDR1 is MDHEN and CDR2 is SYDVKM. J was trimmed by 3 bases and V by 2 bases; bases with no gene match: 5. The CDR3 has 15 residues. To note about this clone: This same CDR3 is encoded by further DNA sequences in the sample.

Sequencing was performed with immunoSEQ multiplex PCR; in TCRdb, only in-frame clones are kept and a portion is missing. The sample holds fewer than 90,000 clones; about 94% are singletons and the top ten take more than 1.5%. The V gene is TRBV28, the J gene TRBJ2-7; 9 bases agree with TRBD1. The starting material was peripheral blood, obtained after pregnancy. The origin of this receptor is a female donor in good health, enrolled as a control in a pregnancy study. CDR3 sequence (DNA): TGTGCCAGCAGTTTAACGGGACAGGGCAACTACGAGCAGTACTTC. It is translated as CASSLTGQGNYEQYF.